This record concerns one TCR beta chain sequence. Its specific antigen is unknown. No clone much larger than this one lies a single base away; base qualities are absent. The method behind the library was 5' RACE. TCRdb lists the instrument as Illumina HiSeq 2000. A universal primer binding site was introduced by template switching, and a unique molecular identifier was present in the final cDNA, enabling accurate counting of TCR cDNA molecules. Specific primers in the conserved constant-segment region were used to synthesize first-strand cDNA for TCR alpha and beta chains. To control for contamination, each cDNA library was double barcoded with a SMART-Mk sample barcode plus Illumina barcodes. TruSeq adapter sequences and Illumina sample barcodes were added in two successive PCR steps. TCR alpha and beta cDNA libraries were sequenced on the Illumina HiSeq platform with custom primers. The authors' pipeline ran thus. Unique molecular identifiers were extracted from raw reads with MiGEC, and CDR3 positions were determined with MiXCR. Recombination models were inferred per individual with the repgenHMM and IGoR tools using an EM algorithm. The tcR package in R was used for shared clonotype analysis, with sharing normalized by the product of cloneset sizes. Out-of-frame nonproductive sequences were analyzed to study raw recombination free of thymic and clonal selection effects. TCRdb reran the public reads through fastp at Q25 and MiXCR, keeping productive beta chains. Identical CDR3 protein sequences are pooled into one entry, listed with their most common genes and DNA. TCRdb, not the authors, supplied the V and J calls. The sample yields over 550,000 distinct CDR3 sequences; roughly 6.6% were counted once. Less than 2% of the sample lies in the top ten.

These data are taken from a study of identical twins listed by TCRdb under 2016. Study-level background: To test whether fetal clonotypes persist, the study used deep sequencing on TCR alpha and beta repertoires from monozygotic twins, unrelated adults of various ages, and cord blood. To rule out contamination, replicate twin experiments were performed at different times with different library preparation protocols.

Every donor in the study was a healthy Caucasian. The twin cohort consisted of three pairs of female monozygotic twins, all aged roughly 18 to 29 years. Peripheral blood mononuclear cells were the source from which RNA for the TCR libraries was isolated. CDR1 LNHNV and CDR2 YYDKDF are derived from the germline V gene (reference sequence). From its cysteine to its phenylalanine, the CDR3 spans 16 amino acids. Only the CDR3 part of the read is kept: 48 bases, read in frame from the first base. V is trimmed back by 3 bases and J by 6 bases, and the junction contains 8 bases that no gene match accounts for. General findings and caveats noted by the study authors: Compared with coincidental sharing between unrelated individuals, out-of-frame TCR alpha sequences shared between twins had an excess of sequences with low generation probability. Because the same donors could not be followed over many years, the conclusions depended on cross-sectional statistical analysis. Out-of-frame TCR alpha sharing in monozygotic twins was systematically underestimated by recombination models, whereas sharing between unrelated individuals was in agreement with the recombination models. The excess sharing between twins in beta out-of-frame sequences was weaker because fewer shared sequences reduced the signal-to-noise ratio. Invariant T cells such as MAIT and iNKT could partly confound zero-insertion analyses, although diverse VJ usage argued against such confounding for most clonotypes. Fewer insertions were carried by abundant cord blood beta clonotypes; a weaker similar trend was observed in young adult naive repertoires, while no such trend was observed in memory repertoires.

Another study also made use of these data, one on yellow fever vaccine responses in identical twins. Per that second paper: The T cell response to vaccination in identical twins was reported by the authors to appear partly convergent and partly personalized. In the study, vaccine-responding T cell clones were precisely tracked in identical twins.

The rearranged chain carries TRBV15 and TRBJ2-1; 10 of the junction bases match TRBD2. The TCR originated in a woman aged 18-35 years in good health. Sequencing was carried out using PBMCs. For the CDR3, the sequence is CATSSGPSGSVNEQFF. The DNA sequence reads TGTGCCACCAGCAGTGGACCTAGCGGGAGTGTCAATGAGCAGTTCTTC.